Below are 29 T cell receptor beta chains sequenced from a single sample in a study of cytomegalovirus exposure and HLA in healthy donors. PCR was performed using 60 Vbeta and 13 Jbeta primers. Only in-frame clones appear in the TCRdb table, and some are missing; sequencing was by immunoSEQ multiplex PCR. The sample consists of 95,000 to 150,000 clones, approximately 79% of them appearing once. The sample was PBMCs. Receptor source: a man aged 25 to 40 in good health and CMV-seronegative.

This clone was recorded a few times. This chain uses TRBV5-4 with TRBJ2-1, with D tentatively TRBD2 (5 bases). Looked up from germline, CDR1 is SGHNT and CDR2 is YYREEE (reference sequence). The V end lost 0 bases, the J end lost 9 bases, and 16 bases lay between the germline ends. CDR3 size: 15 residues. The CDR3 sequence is CASSLVASQRREQFF. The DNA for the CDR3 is TGTGCCAGCAGCTTGGTGGCTAGCCAGCGACGTGAGCAGTTCTTC.

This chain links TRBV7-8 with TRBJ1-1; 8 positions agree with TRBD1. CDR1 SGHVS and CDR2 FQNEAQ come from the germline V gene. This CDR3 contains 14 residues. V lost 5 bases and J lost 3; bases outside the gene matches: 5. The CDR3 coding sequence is TGTGCCAGCAGCCCGCGACAGGGGCACACTGAAGCTTTCTTT. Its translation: CASSPRQGHTEAFF.

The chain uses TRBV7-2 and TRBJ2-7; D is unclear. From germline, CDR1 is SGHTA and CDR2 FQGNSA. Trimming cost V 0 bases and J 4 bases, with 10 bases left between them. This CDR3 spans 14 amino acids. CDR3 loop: CASSLAVDFYEQYF. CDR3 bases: TGTGCCAGCAGCTTAGCAGTAGACTTTTACGAGCAGTACTTC.

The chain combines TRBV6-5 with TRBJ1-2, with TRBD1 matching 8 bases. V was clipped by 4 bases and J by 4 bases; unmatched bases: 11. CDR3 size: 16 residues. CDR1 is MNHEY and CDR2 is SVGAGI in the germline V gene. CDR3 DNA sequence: TGTGCCAGCAGTTCGCGCACCAGGGGGCACGGCTATGGCTACACCTTC. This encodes CASSSRTRGHGYGYTF.

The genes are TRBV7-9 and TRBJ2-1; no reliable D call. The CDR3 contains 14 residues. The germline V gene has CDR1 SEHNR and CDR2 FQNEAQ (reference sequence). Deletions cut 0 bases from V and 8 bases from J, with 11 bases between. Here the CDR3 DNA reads TGTGCCAGCAGCTTAGCGAGCAGCGTGGATGAGCAGTTCTTC. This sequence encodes CASSLASSVDEQFF.

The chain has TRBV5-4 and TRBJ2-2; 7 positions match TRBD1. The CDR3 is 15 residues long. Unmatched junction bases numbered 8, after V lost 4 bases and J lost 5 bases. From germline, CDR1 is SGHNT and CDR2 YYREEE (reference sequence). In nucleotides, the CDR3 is TGTGCCAGCAGCCTGGGCAGGGGGAAAACCGGGGAGCTGTTTTTT. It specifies CASSLGRGKTGELFF.

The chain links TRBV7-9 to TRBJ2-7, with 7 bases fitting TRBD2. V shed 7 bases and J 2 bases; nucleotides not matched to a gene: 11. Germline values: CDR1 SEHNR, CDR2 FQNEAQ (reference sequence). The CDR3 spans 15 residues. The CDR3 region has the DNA TGTGCCAGCACCGTTATGGGGGGAGGGACCTACGAGCAGTACTTC. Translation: CASTVMGGGTYEQYF.

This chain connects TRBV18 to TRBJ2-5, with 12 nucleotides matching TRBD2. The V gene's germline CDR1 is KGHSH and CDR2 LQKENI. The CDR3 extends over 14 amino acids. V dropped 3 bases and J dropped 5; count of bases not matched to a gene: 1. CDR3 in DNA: TGTGCCAGCTCACCGGGACTAGCGGGCGAGACCCAGTACTTC. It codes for CASSPGLAGETQYF.

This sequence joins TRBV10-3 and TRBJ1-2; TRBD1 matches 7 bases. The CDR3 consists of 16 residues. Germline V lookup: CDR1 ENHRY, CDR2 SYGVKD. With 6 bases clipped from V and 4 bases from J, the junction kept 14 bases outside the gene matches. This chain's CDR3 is CAIRTTGAERGYGYTF. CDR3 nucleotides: TGTGCCATCAGGACCACAGGGGCAGAGAGGGGCTATGGCTACACCTTC.

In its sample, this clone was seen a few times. CDR3 in amino acids: CASSLGPATIGQTQETQYF. CDR3 bases: TGCGCCAGCAGCTTGGGTCCCGCTACCATCGGACAGACCCAAGAGACCCAGTACTTC. The gene calls are TRBV5-1 and TRBJ2-5; D is perhaps TRBD1 (6 bases). The CDR3 totals 19 residues. Trimming cost V 0 bases and J 1 base, with 22 bases left between them. Germline V CDR1 and CDR2: SGHRS, YFSETQ.

CDR3 loop: CASSSTGGGPGGEQFF. The CDR3 nucleotides read TGTGCCAGCAGCTCGACTGGCGGGGGCCCCGGGGGGGAGCAGTTCTTC. This chain joins TRBV7-8 and TRBJ2-1, with D perhaps matching TRBD2 (7 bases). In germline, CDR1 is SGHVS, CDR2 FQNEAQ. CDR3 length: 16 residues. V lost 4 bases, J lost 10 bases, and 23 bases lay in between.

The CDR3 here is CASSSGQDYEQYF. The DNA for the CDR3 is TGTGCCAGCAGCTCCGGACAGGACTACGAGCAGTACTTC. V is TRBV7-9 and J is TRBJ2-5; 7 bases fit TRBD1. The J call may be in error: the DNA end matches TRBJ2-7 better. The CDR3 has 13 residues. Germline V lookup: CDR1 SEHNR, CDR2 FQNEAQ (reference sequence).

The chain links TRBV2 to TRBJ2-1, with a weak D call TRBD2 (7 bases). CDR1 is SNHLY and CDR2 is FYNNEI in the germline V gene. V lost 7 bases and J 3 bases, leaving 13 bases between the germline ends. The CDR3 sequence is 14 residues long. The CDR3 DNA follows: TGTGCCAGCAAGGGGGGGCCCGGCTACAATGAGCAGTTCTTC. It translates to CASKGGPGYNEQFF.

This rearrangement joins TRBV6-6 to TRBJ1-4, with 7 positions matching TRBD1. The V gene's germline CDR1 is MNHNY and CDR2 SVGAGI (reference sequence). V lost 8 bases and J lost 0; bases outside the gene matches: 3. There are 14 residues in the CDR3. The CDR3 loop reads CASRQGPTNEKLFF. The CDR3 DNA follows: TGTGCCAGCCGACAGGGCCCAACTAATGAAAAACTGTTTTTT.

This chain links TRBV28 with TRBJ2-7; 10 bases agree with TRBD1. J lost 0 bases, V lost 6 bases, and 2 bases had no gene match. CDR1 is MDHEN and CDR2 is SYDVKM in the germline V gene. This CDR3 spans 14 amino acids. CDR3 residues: CASRDRGSSYEQYF. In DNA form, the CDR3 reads TGTGCCAGCAGGGACAGGGGGAGCTCCTACGAGCAGTACTTC.

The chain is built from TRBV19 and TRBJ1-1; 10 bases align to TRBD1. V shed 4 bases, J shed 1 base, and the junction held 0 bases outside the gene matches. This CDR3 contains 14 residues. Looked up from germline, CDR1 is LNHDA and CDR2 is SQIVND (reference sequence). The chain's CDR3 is CASSRTGGNTEAFF. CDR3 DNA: TGTGCCAGTAGTAGGACAGGGGGGAACACTGAAGCTTTCTTT.

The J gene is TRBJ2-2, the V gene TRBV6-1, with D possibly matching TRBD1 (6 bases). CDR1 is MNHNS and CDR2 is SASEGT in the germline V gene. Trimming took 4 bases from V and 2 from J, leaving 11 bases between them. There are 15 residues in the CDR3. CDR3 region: CASSARDTNTGELFF. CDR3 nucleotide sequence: TGTGCCAGCAGTGCCCGGGACACAAACACCGGGGAGCTGTTTTTT.

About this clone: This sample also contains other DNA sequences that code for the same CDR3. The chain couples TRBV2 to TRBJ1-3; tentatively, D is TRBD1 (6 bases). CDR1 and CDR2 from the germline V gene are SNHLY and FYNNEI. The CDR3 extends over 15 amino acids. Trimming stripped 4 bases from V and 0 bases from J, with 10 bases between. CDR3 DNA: TGTGCCAGCAGTGCCAGGGGAAACTCTGGAAACACCATATATTTT. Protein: CASSARGNSGNTIYF.

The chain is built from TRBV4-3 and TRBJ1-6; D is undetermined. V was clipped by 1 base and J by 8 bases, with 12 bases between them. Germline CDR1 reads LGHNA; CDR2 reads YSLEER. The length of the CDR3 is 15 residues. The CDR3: CASSQGAPLDSPLHF. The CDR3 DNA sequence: TGCGCCAGCAGCCAAGGGGCCCCACTAGATTCACCCCTCCACTTT.

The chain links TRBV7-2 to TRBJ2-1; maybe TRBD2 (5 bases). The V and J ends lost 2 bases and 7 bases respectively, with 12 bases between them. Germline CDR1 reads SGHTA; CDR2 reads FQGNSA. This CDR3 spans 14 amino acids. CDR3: CASSLNVPGNEQFF. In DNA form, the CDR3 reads TGTGCCAGCAGCTTAAACGTCCCGGGGAATGAGCAGTTCTTC.

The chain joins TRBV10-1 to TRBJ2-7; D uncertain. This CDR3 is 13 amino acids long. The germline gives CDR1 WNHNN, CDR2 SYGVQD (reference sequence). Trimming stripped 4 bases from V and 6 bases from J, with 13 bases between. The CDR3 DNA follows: TGCGCCAGCAGTGGTAATTCGGGTCGCGAGCAGTACTTC. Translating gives CASSGNSGREQYF.

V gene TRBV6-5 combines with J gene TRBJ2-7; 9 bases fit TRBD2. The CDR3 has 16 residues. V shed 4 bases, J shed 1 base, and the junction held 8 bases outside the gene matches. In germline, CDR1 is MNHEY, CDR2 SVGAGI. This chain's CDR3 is CASSSLAGVRSYEQYF. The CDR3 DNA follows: TGTGCCAGCAGTTCCTTAGCGGGGGTAAGATCCTACGAGCAGTACTTC.

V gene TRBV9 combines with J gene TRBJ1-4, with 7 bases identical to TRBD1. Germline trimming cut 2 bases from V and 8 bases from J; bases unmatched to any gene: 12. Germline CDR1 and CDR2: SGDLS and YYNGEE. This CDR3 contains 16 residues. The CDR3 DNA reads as TGTGCCAGCAGCGTTGGGTTACAGGGGCCCAGGGAAAAACTGTTTTTT. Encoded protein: CASSVGLQGPREKLFF.

Here the CDR3 reads CATSSGGINNEQFF. The CDR3 DNA reads TGTGCCACCAGCAGCGGGGGGATCAACAATGAGCAGTTCTTC. The J gene is TRBJ2-1, the V gene TRBV15, with 7 bases lining up with TRBD2. Germline assignment: CDR1 LNHNV and CDR2 YYDKDF (reference sequence). With V trimmed by 3 bases and J by 5 bases, 4 bases remained unmatched. This CDR3 is built from 14 residues.

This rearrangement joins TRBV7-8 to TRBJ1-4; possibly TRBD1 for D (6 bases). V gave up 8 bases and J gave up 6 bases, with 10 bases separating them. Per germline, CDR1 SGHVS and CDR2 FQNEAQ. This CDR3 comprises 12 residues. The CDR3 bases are TGTGCCAGCTCAGGGGTCTATGAAAAACTGTTTTTT. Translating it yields CASSGVYEKLFF.

In DNA form, the CDR3 reads TGCACCAGCAGCCATATCAGGGAGGGGGACACTGAAGCTTTCTTT. Residues: CTSSHIREGDTEAFF. The chain combines TRBV1 with TRBJ1-1. TRBV1 represents a pseudogene. This CDR3 is 15 amino acids long.

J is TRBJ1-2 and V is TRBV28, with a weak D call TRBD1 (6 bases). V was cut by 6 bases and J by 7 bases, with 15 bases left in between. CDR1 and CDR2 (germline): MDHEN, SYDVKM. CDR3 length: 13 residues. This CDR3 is CASSLQGRGGYTF. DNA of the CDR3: TGTGCCAGCAGCCTACAGGGTCGGGGTGGCTACACCTTC.

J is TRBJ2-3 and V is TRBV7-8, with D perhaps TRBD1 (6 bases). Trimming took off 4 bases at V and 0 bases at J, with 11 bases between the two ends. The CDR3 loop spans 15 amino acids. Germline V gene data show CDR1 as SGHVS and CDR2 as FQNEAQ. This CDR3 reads CASSSRQASTDTQYF. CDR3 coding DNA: TGTGCCAGCAGCTCGAGACAGGCAAGCACAGATACGCAGTATTTT.

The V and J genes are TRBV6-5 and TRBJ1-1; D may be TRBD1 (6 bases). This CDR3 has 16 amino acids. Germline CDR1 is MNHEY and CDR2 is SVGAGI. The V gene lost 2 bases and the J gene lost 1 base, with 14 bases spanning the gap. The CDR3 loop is CASSYGGARGNTEAFF. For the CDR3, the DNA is TGTGCCAGCAGTTACGGGGGGGCGCGAGGGAACACTGAAGCTTTCTTT.